This T cell receptor beta chain was documented in a study of CD4 T cells in relation to SARS-CoV-2 and coronaviruses (dated by TCRdb to about 2021). Some background on the complete study: In the ViraFEST assay, PBMCs were cultured with antigen for about eleven days, after which TCR beta CDR3s were sequenced to identify antigen-specific clonal expansions. The negative reference condition was either a culture with an HIV-1 Nef peptide pool or a culture with no peptide. Using patient-derived lymphoblastoid cell lines, the shared crossreactive spike epitopes were mapped to their HLA restriction. The study assessed, at the TCR clonotype level, memory CD4+ T cell crossreactivity between SARS-CoV-2 and common cold coronavirus spike proteins. The Adaptive Biotechnologies TCR-sequencing kit was used to sequence samples from a few pre-COVID donors and the naive versus memory experiments, whereas other data were Illumina-based. Expansion assays from other donors in the study were sequenced with a different, Illumina-based TCR-beta assay. The paper as a whole reports these results and caveats: Crossreactivity analysis was centred on spike protein, so crossreactivity against other viral proteins was not assessed. Because no donor provided both pre-pandemic and post-infection samples, tracing the source of pre-existing responses was limited. Significantly weaker SARS-CoV-2-driven expansion was shown by crossreactive clones than by monoreactive clones, consistent with antigenic imprinting. Small numbers of patients and of tested TCRs limited the study. In about 60% of donors, memory CD4+ clonotypes turned up that crossrecognized SARS-CoV-2 and at least one common cold coronavirus spike.

Regarding this clone: It has no known antigen specificity. No per-base quality is available; no much larger clone lies one base away.

Library preparation employed the immunoSEQ multiplex PCR assay. Per the source publication's procedure: Preprocessing removed nonproductive sequences and CDR3s not starting with C, not ending with F or W, or shorter than 7 amino acids. The MANAFEST web app was used to call antigen-specific clonotypes on the basis of expansion compared with the reference and with other culture wells. A clone counted as positive if significantly expanded in 2 of 3 replicate wells versus the reference culture at FDR below 0.05. A further requirement for positive clones was significant expansion compared with all other tandem wells, along with an odds ratio above 5. Pairwise Levenshtein distance, computed with the stringdist R package after three terminal residues were trimmed from each end, was used as the measure of CDR3 homology. TCRdb holds this immuneACCESS table with in-frame rearrangements only. Some clones are missing; in checked studies, unresolved V genes explain under half, and the rest has no known cause. The V and J calls and clone size are taken from that table; D and trimming were inferred from the DNA. This sample has tens of thousands of clones in its table, and under 85% of those were observed once. About 16% of the sample rests with the top ten.

From its cysteine to its phenylalanine, the CDR3 spans 15 amino acids. Just CDR3 DNA is preserved here, 45 bases in frame from base 1. V ends up 8 bases short and J 2 bases short, with an unmatched junction base count of 6. Per the germline V gene (reference sequence), LNHDA is the CDR1 and SQIVND is the CDR2. CD4+ T cells from unexposed donors were collected before the COVID-19 pandemic (2011-2018). Following 10 days of culture, the EasySep CD4+ T cell isolation kit was used to isolate CD4+ T cells. As cell number allowed, CD4+ T cells from unexposed donors were tested for reactivity to SARS-CoV-2 S and N and to four common cold coronavirus spike pools. Each well held 2 million to 2.5 million PBMCs cultured in IMDM containing roughly 5.1% human AB serum and approximately 9 IU/ml IL-2. Half of the culture medium was replaced with fresh IL-2-containing medium on days 3 and 7. Each peptide culture condition was generally run in triplicate replicate wells. The leukapheresis product used for the unexposed donors was purchased from a commercial source. Ficoll-Paque PLUS gradient centrifugation was used to isolate PBMCs from leukapheresis product or whole blood. PBMCs were either used fresh in the expansion assay or cryopreserved at -140 degrees C. The QIAamp Micro DNA Kit was used to extract genomic DNA from the CD4+ T cells.

The sequencing sample was made of CD4+ T cells from PBMCs, cultured in vitro. The clonotype originates from a human donor in good health. The V and J genes are TRBV19 and TRBJ1-5, and 10 junction bases match TRBD1. The nucleotides read TGTGCCAGTCGGGACAGGGGTGTGGGCAATCAGCCCCAGCATTTT. This gives the protein CASRDRGVGNQPQHF.